This TCR beta chain derives from a study of T cell changes during pregnancy in multiple sclerosis. The V gene's germline CDR1 is LNHDA and CDR2 SQIVND (reference sequence). There are 9 residues in the CDR3. With V trimmed by 9 bases and J by 11 bases, 1 base remained unmatched. The assay was immunoSEQ multiplex PCR, and TCRdb's table has in-frame clones only and misses some. The sample has roughly 60,000 clones; roughly 87% are singletons. This clonotype was obtained from a female donor in good health, enrolled as a control in a pregnancy study. Sample: peripheral blood, taken in the second trimester of pregnancy. The chain combines TRBV19 with TRBJ1-2, with TRBD1 matching over 9 bases. The CDR3 here is CARDRGYTF. CDR3 coding DNA: TGTGCCAGGGACAGGGGTTACACCTTC.